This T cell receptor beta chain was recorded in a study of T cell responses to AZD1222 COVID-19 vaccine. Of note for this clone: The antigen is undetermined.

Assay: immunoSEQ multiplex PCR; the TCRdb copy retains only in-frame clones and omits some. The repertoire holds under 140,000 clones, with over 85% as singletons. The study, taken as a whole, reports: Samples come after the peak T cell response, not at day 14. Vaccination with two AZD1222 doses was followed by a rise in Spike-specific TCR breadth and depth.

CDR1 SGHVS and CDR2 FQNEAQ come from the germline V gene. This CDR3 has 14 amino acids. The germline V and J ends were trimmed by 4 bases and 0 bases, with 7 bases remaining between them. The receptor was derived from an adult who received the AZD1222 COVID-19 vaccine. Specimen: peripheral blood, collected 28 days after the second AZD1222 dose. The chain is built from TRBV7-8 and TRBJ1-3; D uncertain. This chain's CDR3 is CASSSRISGNTIYF. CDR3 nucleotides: TGTGCCAGCAGCTCCCGGATCTCTGGAAACACCATATATTTT.